This TCR beta chain was observed in a study of T cells in Graves' hyperthyroidism and ophthalmopathy. It was RNA transcripts that yielded the amplified TCR beta CDR3 regions. The HTBI primer set was used in a first-round RT-PCR of the TCR CDR3. TCRdb reprocessed the multiplex PCR reads with MiXCR, giving one entry per CDR3 protein. The sample includes 550,000 to 650,000 distinct CDR3 sequences, 13% to 15% of them seen just once. The diagnostic basis comprised clinical symptoms, serum thyroxine and TRAb, thyroid ultrasound and orbital computed tomography. This clonotype occurred many times. Antigen unknown. Findings and limits, study-wide: Ophthalmopathy and stable hyperthyroidism were told apart by a 13 V-J model.

This CDR3 region has 13 residues. Per the germline V gene, CDR1 is MNHNS and CDR2 is SASEGT. V gave up 7 bases and J gave up 5 bases, with 12 bases separating them. V is TRBV6-1 and J is TRBJ2-1, with D possibly matching TRBD2 (6 bases). The receptor comes from a woman in her thirties or forties with Graves' hyperthyroidism. Sequencing input: blood. The CDR3 DNA is TGTGCCAGCATTTTAGGGAGGAACAATGAGCAGTTCTTC. This translates into CASILGRNNEQFF.